This T cell receptor beta chain is drawn from a study of Ad26.COV2.S vaccination and SARS-CoV-2 variants. Clones were sequenced by immunoSEQ multiplex PCR, and TCRdb holds only the in-frame ones, with some missing. The sample carries roughly 350,000 clones, roughly 91% recorded once. Documented treatment: 15 to 20 received Ad26.COV2.S at low or high dose, single or two shots; a few received placebo; per-sample allocation not given. Repertoires come from day 63 after the first vaccine or placebo injection. The sequence was collected from a person between 18 and 60 years old who received the Ad26.COV2.S COVID-19 vaccine or a placebo. The sample consisted of peripheral blood, taken in a trial of Ad26.COV2.S vaccine versus placebo.

The CDR3 coding sequence is TGTGCCAGCAGTGGCCACGTGGGGCTGCAAGAGACCCAGTACTTC. It translates to CASSGHVGLQETQYF. The rearrangement uses TRBV25-1 and TRBJ2-5; D is perhaps TRBD1 (5 bases). This CDR3 spans 15 amino acids. Germline V CDR1 and CDR2: MGHDK, SYGVNS. Trimming shortened V by 4 bases and J by 2 bases, and 14 bases separated the two germline ends. Filled out from reference TRBV25-1 and TRBJ2-5, the complete variable domain reads EADIYQTPRYLVIGTGKKITLECSQTMGHDKMYWYQQDPGMELHLIHYSYGVNSTEKGDLSSESTVSRIRTEHFPLTLESARPSHTSQYLCASSGHVGLQETQYFGPGTRLLVL.